One sample yielded the 31 T cell receptor beta chains listed below, sequenced in a study of T-cell reconstitution after alpha-beta-depleted transplantation in children. The library targeted TCRbeta and was prepared with unique molecular identifiers. TCRdb passed the PCR reads through MiXCR, listing each CDR3 protein once. The data hold roughly 500,000 distinct CDR3 sequences, with roughly a tenth observed a single time. Sequencing used PBMCs, obtained before TCRalphabeta/CD19-depleted stem cell transplant. The receptors shown here come from a child aged 2 to 10 with inherited bone marrow failure, due to receive a stem cell transplant.

This clonotype was detected many times. In DNA form, the CDR3 reads TGTGCCAGCAGTTTGGGGGCCACGGGTGAGCAGTTCTTC. It translates to CASSLGATGEQFF. The V and J genes are TRBV12-3 or TRBV12-4 and TRBJ2-1, with D tentatively TRBD1 (6 bases). CDR3 length equals 13 residues. The V and J ends lost 3 bases and 9 bases respectively, with 12 bases between them.

This clonotype was seen ten or more times. V and J are TRBV6-2 or TRBV6-3 and TRBJ2-1, with 7 bases matching TRBD1. Germline CDR1 MNHEY, CDR2 SVGEGT. This CDR3 is built from 14 residues. V shed 3 bases and J 3 bases; nucleotides not matched to a gene: 2. For the CDR3, the DNA is TGTGCCAGCAGTTATGGGACAGACTACAATGAGCAGTTCTTC. This encodes CASSYGTDYNEQFF.

This sequence joins TRBV20-1 and TRBJ2-1; maybe TRBD2 (5 bases). Trimming removed 1 base at V and 9 bases at J, with 10 bases between. Germline-derived CDR1 and CDR2 are DFQATT and SNEGSKA (reference sequence). The length of the CDR3 is 12 residues. This CDR3 is CSARGERSEQFF. CDR3 nucleotides: TGCAGTGCTAGAGGGGAGCGGTCTGAGCAGTTCTTC.

The chain couples TRBV27 to TRBJ2-1, with 12 bases matching TRBD2. This CDR3 region has 18 residues. With 3 bases clipped from V and 7 bases from J, the junction kept 13 bases outside the gene matches. Per germline, CDR1 MNHEY and CDR2 SMNVEV (reference sequence). CDR3 DNA: TGTGCCAGCAGTTTGCACCTAGCGGGAGGGCCCGGGCGGAATGAGCAGTTCTTC. Translation gives CASSLHLAGGPGRNEQFF.

This clonotype occurred many times. This chain joins TRBV7-9 and TRBJ1-1; weak D call: TRBD1 (6 bases). Germline V gives CDR1 SEHNR, CDR2 FQNEAQ (reference sequence). This CDR3 spans 14 amino acids. The germline V and J ends were trimmed by 4 bases and 4 bases, with 13 bases remaining between them. The CDR3 protein is CASSSQGGGTEAFF. Here the CDR3 DNA reads TGTGCCAGCAGCTCACAGGGCGGGGGCACTGAAGCTTTCTTT.

In its sample, this clonotype was seen once. A much larger clone sits a single nucleotide away, making a read error possible. The gene calls are TRBV20-1 and TRBJ2-5; 8 bases are shared with TRBD1. Trimming at V came to 0 bases and at J to 5 bases, leaving 8 bases not matched to a gene. CDR3 length: 15 residues. Germline V gene lookup returns CDR1 DFQATT and CDR2 SNEGSKA (reference sequence). The DNA of the CDR3 is TGCAGTGCTAGAGAGAACAGGGGGAATGGGGAGACCCAGTACTTC. Translated: CSARENRGNGETQYF.

This clonotype was observed at least ten times. The genes are TRBV5-1 and TRBJ2-1, with 10 bases lining up with TRBD2. The length of the CDR3 is 16 residues. Germline-derived CDR1 and CDR2 are SGHRS and YFSETQ. V shed 1 base and J 7 bases; nucleotides not matched to a gene: 8. Written as DNA, the CDR3 is TGCGCCAGCAGCTTGCGGTTAGCGGGAGGTGGTAATGAGCAGTTCTTC. Residues: CASSLRLAGGGNEQFF.

The sample holds many counts of this clonotype. The chain uses TRBV12-3 or TRBV12-4 and TRBJ1-5, with D unclear. V dropped 6 bases and J dropped 0 bases, with 15 bases sitting between them. The CDR3 spans 16 residues. The DNA for the CDR3 is TGTGCCAGCAGCCCCGGATCAGGAGATAGCAATCAGCCCCAGCATTTT. Residues: CASSPGSGDSNQPQHF.

The V gene is TRBV24-1, the J gene TRBJ2-7; tentatively, D is TRBD1 (6 bases). Germline V gives CDR1 KGHDR, CDR2 SFDVKD. This CDR3 region has 15 residues. The V end was cut by 4 bases, the J end by 3 bases, with 15 bases between. The CDR3 sequence: CATSDPRGTSYEQYF. In DNA form, the CDR3 reads TGTGCCACCAGTGACCCGAGGGGGACAAGCTACGAGCAGTACTTC.

This clonotype was counted ten times or more. The chain links TRBV15 to TRBJ2-7; no reliable D call. Trimming shortened V by 0 bases and J by 7 bases, and 13 bases separated the two germline ends. The V gene's germline CDR1 is LNHNV and CDR2 YYDKDF (reference sequence). This CDR3 spans 14 amino acids. CDR3 in DNA: TGTGCCACCAGCAGAGATCTTGCGGCAGAGGAGCAGTACTTC. Its translation: CATSRDLAAEEQYF. Combining the CDR3 with reference TRBV15 and TRBJ2-7 gives the whole variable domain DAMVIQNPRYQVTQFGKPVTLSCSQTLNHNVMYWYQQKSSQAPKLLFHYYDKDFNNEADTPDNFQSRRPNTSFCFLDIRSPGLGDTAMYLCATSRDLAAEEQYFGPGTRLTVT.

In its sample, this clonotype was seen many times. This rearrangement joins TRBV6-1 to TRBJ2-1, with 7 bases lining up with TRBD1. Germline V CDR1 and CDR2: MNHNS, SASEGT. This CDR3 comprises 13 residues. V was clipped by 6 bases and J by 3 bases; unmatched bases: 2. The CDR3, as DNA: TGTGCCAGCAGACAGGGGTACTACAATGAGCAGTTCTTC. Its protein is CASRQGYYNEQFF.

This clonotype was picked up many times. This chain links TRBV28 with TRBJ2-1; TRBD2 agrees at 9 bases. The CDR3 contains 15 residues. V trimming: 3 bases; J trimming: 8 bases; junction bases outside the gene matches: 8. Per germline, CDR1 MDHEN and CDR2 SYDVKM. The CDR3 DNA follows: TGTGCCAGCAGTTTTCTCGGCGGGAGGGCGGATGAGCAGTTCTTC. It codes for CASSFLGGRADEQFF.

The table lists this clonotype with many counts. CDR3 in amino acids: CASSDSVGQGKNEQFF. The CDR3 nucleotides read TGCGCCAGCAGCGATTCCGTAGGACAGGGTAAGAATGAGCAGTTCTTC. The genes are TRBV4-1 and TRBJ2-1; TRBD1 aligns across 8 bases. The CDR3 is made up of 16 amino acids. Trimming at V came to 5 bases and at J to 7 bases, leaving 13 bases not matched to a gene. CDR1 is MGHRA, CDR2 YSYEKL, per germline.

The table lists this clonotype with many counts. The chain links TRBV20-1 to TRBJ1-2; a weak D match, TRBD1 (5 bases). The CDR3 spans 17 residues. The germline V gene has CDR1 DFQATT and CDR2 SNEGSKA (reference sequence). V was shortened by 2 bases and J by 2 bases, with 21 bases between the two germline ends. The CDR3 reads CSARQARDGRGNYGYTF. DNA of the CDR3: TGCAGTGCTAGACAGGCCAGGGACGGGAGAGGCAACTATGGCTACACCTTC.

In this sample, this clonotype turned up many times. The chain is built from TRBV5-1 and TRBJ2-7; D is unresolved. Trimming removed 0 bases at V and 0 bases at J, with 10 bases between. This CDR3 has 15 amino acids. CDR1 is SGHRS and CDR2 is YFSETQ in the germline V gene. The CDR3 protein is CASSLVGSSSYEQYF. CDR3 bases: TGCGCCAGCAGCTTGGTGGGGTCATCCTCCTACGAGCAGTACTTC.

This clonotype was seen repeatedly, ten times or more. This chain joins TRBV27 and TRBJ2-7; tentative D call: TRBD1 (5 bases). From germline, CDR1 is MNHEY and CDR2 SMNVEV (reference sequence). Trimming stripped 2 bases from V and 4 bases from J, with 18 bases between. The CDR3 extends over 16 amino acids. The CDR3 coding sequence is TGTGCCAGCAGTTTACGCCGCGCAGGGCGCCAATACGAGCAGTACTTC. It encodes CASSLRRAGRQYEQYF.

This clonotype has ten or more counts. This rearrangement joins TRBV27 to TRBJ1-5; 7 bases map to TRBD1. V lost 9 bases to trimming and J lost 3 bases; unmatched junction nucleotides: 14. The CDR3 length is 16 residues. Germline CDR1 reads MNHEY; CDR2 reads SMNVEV (reference sequence). The CDR3 reads CASEEGRGCNNQPQHF. The CDR3 bases are TGTGCCAGTGAAGAGGGCAGGGGGTGCAACAATCAGCCCCAGCATTTT.

The chain employs TRBV6-2 or TRBV6-3 and TRBJ2-7, with 8 bases aligning to TRBD2. Trimming took 0 bases from V and 2 from J; bases not matched to a gene: 9. In germline, CDR1 is MNHEY, CDR2 SVGEGT. The CDR3 length is 17 residues. In nucleotides, the CDR3 is TGTGCCAGCAGTTACTCCGCACTAGCGGTGACGCCCTACGAGCAGTACTTC. Amino acid sequence: CASSYSALAVTPYEQYF.

The chain recombines TRBV18 with TRBJ2-7; TRBD2 aligns across 9 bases. This CDR3 has 14 amino acids. The V gene end was trimmed by 3 bases and the J gene end by 7 bases; junction bases not matched to a gene: 7. Germline V gives CDR1 KGHSH, CDR2 LQKENI. CDR3 in amino acids: CASSPLAGYEEQYF. The CDR3 region has the DNA TGTGCCAGCTCACCTCTAGCGGGATATGAAGAGCAGTACTTC.

The chain links TRBV7-9 to TRBJ1-1; D gene uncertain. The CDR3 contains 14 residues. Germline V gene lookup returns CDR1 SEHNR and CDR2 FQNEAQ (reference sequence). V was cut by 5 bases and J by 7 bases, with 17 bases left in between. CDR3 bases: TGTGCCAGCAGCCCCCCCCCCCAAGGGTTTGAAGCTTTCTTT. It encodes CASSPPPQGFEAFF.

This clonotype was detected many times. This rearrangement joins TRBV5-1 to TRBJ2-2; D remains unclear. V dropped 0 bases and J dropped 1 base, with 4 bases sitting between them. The CDR3 consists of 14 residues. Germline lookup yields CDR1 SGHRS and CDR2 YFSETQ. CDR3 residues: CASSLGQNTGELFF. The CDR3 DNA follows: TGCGCCAGCAGCTTGGGACAGAACACCGGGGAGCTGTTTTTT.

This clonotype occurred many times. The chain has TRBV11-2 and TRBJ1-2, with 10 bases matching TRBD1. V was clipped by 6 bases and J by 3 bases; unmatched bases: 4. The CDR3 consists of 14 residues. Germline lookup yields CDR1 SGHAT and CDR2 FQNNGV. CDR3 bases: TGTGCCAGCAGTTCCGGGACAGGGGACTATGGCTACACCTTC. Translation: CASSSGTGDYGYTF.

This clonotype showed up many times. The chain is built from TRBV4-3 and TRBJ2-5, with D possibly matching TRBD1 (5 bases). Germline values: CDR1 LGHNA, CDR2 YSLEER. Trimming stripped 0 bases from V and 2 bases from J, with 16 bases between. The CDR3 runs to 17 residues. The CDR3 nucleotides are TGCGCCAGCAGCCAAGATTGGGTCGGACAAGGGCAAGAGACCCAGTACTTC. Translating it yields CASSQDWVGQGQETQYF.

The rearrangement links TRBV7-9 to TRBJ2-1; 9 bases fit TRBD2. This CDR3 contains 16 residues. V trimming: 4 bases; J trimming: 4 bases; junction bases outside the gene matches: 8. CDR1 is SEHNR, CDR2 FQNEAQ, per germline (reference sequence). DNA for the CDR3: TGTGCCAGCAGCTCCCTTGGCGGGAGGGGTTACAATGAGCAGTTCTTC. It is translated as CASSSLGGRGYNEQFF.

This clonotype was recorded many times. The V gene is TRBV20-1, the J gene TRBJ2-7, with D unclear. In germline, CDR1 is DFQATT, CDR2 SNEGSKA (reference sequence). Trimming took off 3 bases at V and 0 bases at J, with 12 bases between the two ends. The CDR3 has 14 amino acids. The CDR3 coding sequence is TGCAGTGCTAGTCGGCCCAGGAGCTCCTACGAGCAGTACTTC. Translating it yields CSASRPRSSYEQYF.

V is TRBV10-3 and J is TRBJ2-7; 7 bases fit TRBD2. The CDR3 is 14 residues long. V was pared by 6 bases and J by 2 bases, with 7 bases of the junction left unmatched. The germline gives CDR1 ENHRY, CDR2 SYGVKD. CDR3 coding DNA: TGTGCCATCAGCGGGACCCGGGGGGCCTACGAGCAGTACTTC. This translates into CAISGTRGAYEQYF.

The sample holds many counts of this clonotype. The chain uses TRBV24-1 and TRBJ2-3, with D hard to call. V gave up 0 bases and J gave up 0 bases, with 3 bases separating them. This CDR3 has 14 amino acids. Germline V gene sequence: CDR1 KGHDR, CDR2 SFDVKD. The CDR3 DNA reads as TGTGCCACCAGTGATTTGGACAGCACAGATACGCAGTATTTT. Residues: CATSDLDSTDTQYF.

The sample holds a few counts of this clonotype. The chain has TRBV18 and TRBJ2-2; TRBD2 agrees at 7 bases. Per the germline V gene, CDR1 is KGHSH and CDR2 is LQKENI. The CDR3 length is 17 residues. Losses at the gene ends were 3 bases for V and 0 bases for J; bases not matched to a gene: 7. This chain's CDR3 is CASSPRLAESNTGELFF. The CDR3 DNA follows: TGTGCCAGCTCACCTCGGCTAGCGGAGTCGAACACCGGGGAGCTGTTTTTT. The full variable domain, in which reference TRBV18 and TRBJ2-2 provide the parts outside the CDR3, is NAGVMQNPRHLVRRRGQEARLRCSPMKGHSHVYWYRQLPEEGLKFMVYLQKENIIDESGMPKERFSAEFPKEGPSILRIQQVVRGDSAAYFCASSPRLAESNTGELFFGEGSRLTVL.

This clonotype has only a few counts. This sequence joins TRBV20-1 and TRBJ2-1; D is unclear. Germline CDR1 is DFQATT and CDR2 is SNEGSKA (reference sequence). V gave up 0 bases and J gave up 7 bases, with 13 bases separating them. This CDR3 spans 14 amino acids. This chain's CDR3 is CSAREAKEWNEQFF. In DNA, the CDR3 is TGCAGTGCTAGAGAGGCAAAAGAGTGGAATGAGCAGTTCTTC.

V usage is TRBV14 and J usage is TRBJ2-1; possible D gene TRBD1, 5 bases. V lost 3 bases to trimming and J lost 13 bases, with 13 bases between them. This CDR3 comprises 12 residues. Germline loops: CDR1 SGHDN, CDR2 FVKESK. In nucleotides, the CDR3 is TGTGCCAGCAGCCAGGACACCTCCAGACAGTTCTTC. It encodes CASSQDTSRQFF.

This clonotype was counted at least ten times. The chain links TRBV5-6 to TRBJ2-5; D possibly corresponds to TRBD1 (5 bases). Looked up from germline, CDR1 is SGHDT and CDR2 is YYEEEE. The CDR3 has 14 amino acids. Trimming took 2 bases from V and 5 from J, leaving 13 bases between them. For the CDR3, the DNA is TGTGCCAGCAGCTTAGGACACTCGATGGAGACCCAGTACTTC. Translating gives CASSLGHSMETQYF. The entire variable domain, with the rest obtained from reference TRBV5-6 and TRBJ2-5, is as follows: DAGVTQSPTHLIKTRGQQVTLRCSPKSGHDTVSWYQQALGQGPQFIFQYYEEEERQRGNFPDRFSGHQFPNYSSELNVNALLLGDSALYLCASSLGHSMETQYFGPGTRLLVL.